This T cell receptor beta chain was retrieved from a study of PD-1 blockade in classical Hodgkin lymphoma (dated by TCRdb to about 2020). About the study as a whole: Nivolumab dosing was 3 mg/kg intravenously every 2 weeks, continuing until either disease progression or unacceptable toxicity. The study used CyTOF and TCR beta sequencing to define a peripheral blood immune signature of response to PD-1 blockade in classical Hodgkin lymphoma.

Broader findings and caveats from the paper: Lower diversity was seen in patients whose nivolumab began less than 1 year after ASCT, and these patients were left out of later analyses so that immune reconstitution would not confound the results. A significant rise by C4D1 was seen in CD4+ but not CD8+ TCR diversity (p=0.0027 vs p=0.16), with the rise being most apparent in complete responders (p=0.02). The study covered only a single clinical trial cohort, and the causes of the repertoire differences, possibly disease activity or prior therapy, were still not defined. Trial patients achieving complete response had baseline diversity similar to newly diagnosed patients, whereas partial responders and progressors had significantly lower diversity. Baseline TCR diversity was reported as lower in newly diagnosed patients than in healthy donors, and lower still in relapsed/refractory patients.

The meaning of the sample's time point label: cycle 2 day 1 (C2D1) of nivolumab. Every trial patient had relapsed following autologous stem cell transplantation, and prior brentuximab vedotin exposure was what differed among cohorts A, B and C. The trial cohort included some 53 patients with relapsed/refractory classical Hodgkin lymphoma, and each patient had a best overall response of complete response, partial response or progressive disease. Trial patients were treated with single-agent nivolumab in the multi-cohort phase II CheckMate 205 trial. Best overall response was determined by an independent review committee according to the 2007 International Working Group response criteria. PBMCs from the trial were collected at three points: immediately before nivolumab initiation (C1D1), and during therapy at cycle 2 day 1 and cycle 4 day 1. Peripheral blood was collected in 8 mL Vacutainer Cell Preparation Tubes, from which PBMCs were isolated by centrifugation and then cryopreserved.

Genomic DNA was isolated using the Qiagen DNeasy kit from unsorted PBMCs as well as from negatively selected CD4+ and CD8+ fractions. TCR beta CDR3 regions were amplified by immunoSEQ multiplex PCR using primers annealing to V and J segments. A synthetic immune receptor repertoire was used to minimize amplification bias, and remaining bias was computationally removed after sequencing. The source study handled its data this way. Repertoire diversity was quantified as the Shannon entropy index using custom Python scripts. Unsorted, CD4+ and CD8+ repertoires were examined separately, except in combined analyses, for which CD4+ and CD8+ sequences were merged in silico. A clone counted as expanded when the clone's frequency after treatment rose at least 2-fold relative to C1D1, and clones undetected at baseline were given a pseudocount of 0.5. Clones with 0 or 1 copy at C1D1 were classified as singleton clones, and clones with 2 or more copies were classified as non-singleton clones. Clones expanded in unsorted samples were labelled as CD4+, CD8+ or unknown by matching protein sequences in sorted samples from the same patient. Wilcoxon tests were applied to paired samples to test diversity changes from C1D1 to C4D1. The immuneACCESS repertoire file appears here via TCRdb, limited to in-frame rearrangements. These files lack a portion of the clones; in checked studies, under half of the deficit traces to unresolved V genes, and the cause of the others is not known. V and J calls and clone size come straight from that table; D and trimming were deduced from the DNA. In this sample the table shows 42,000 or so clones, about 86% of which occur a single time. 5% to 6.5% of the sample is taken by the ten largest.

As for this clone: There is no known antigen for this receptor. Per-base quality was not reported, and no clone a single base away is much larger than it.

The junction carries 11 bases between V and J, which are trimmed by 2 bases and 0 bases respectively. Per the germline V gene, MDHEN is the CDR1 and SYDVKM is the CDR2. From cysteine to phenylalanine, the CDR3 is 17 amino acids long. Just CDR3 DNA is preserved here, 51 bases in frame from base 1. The rearranged segments are TRBV28 and TRBJ2-6, and the D gene may be TRBD2, 5 bases matching. The sample was peripheral blood mononuclear cells (PBMCs), taken before the second cycle of nivolumab. This clonotype originated in a human donor with classical Hodgkin lymphoma. The DNA is TGTGCCAGCAGTTTAGTGGCGGGCCTCTCTGGGGCCAACGTCCTGACTTTC. This gives the protein CASSLVAGLSGANVLTF.